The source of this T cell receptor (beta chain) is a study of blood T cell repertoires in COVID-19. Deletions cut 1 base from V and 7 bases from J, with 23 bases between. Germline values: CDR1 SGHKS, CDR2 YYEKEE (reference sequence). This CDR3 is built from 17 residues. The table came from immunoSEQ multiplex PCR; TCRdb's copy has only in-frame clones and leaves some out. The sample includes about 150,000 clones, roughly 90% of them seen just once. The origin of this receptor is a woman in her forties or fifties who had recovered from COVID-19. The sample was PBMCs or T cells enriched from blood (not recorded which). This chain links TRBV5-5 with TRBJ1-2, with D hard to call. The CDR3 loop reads CASSLQWRAALNSGYTF. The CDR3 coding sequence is TGTGCCAGCAGCTTGCAATGGCGGGCGGCCCTTAATTCTGGCTACACCTTC.